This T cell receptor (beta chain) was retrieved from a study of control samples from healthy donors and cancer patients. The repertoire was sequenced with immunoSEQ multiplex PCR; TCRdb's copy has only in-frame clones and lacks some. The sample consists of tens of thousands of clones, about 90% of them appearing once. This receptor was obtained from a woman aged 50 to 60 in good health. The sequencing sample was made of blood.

This chain's CDR3 is CASSLHMVNTEAFF. In DNA, the CDR3 is TGTGCCAGCAGCTTACATATGGTGAACACTGAAGCTTTCTTT. This sequence joins TRBV7-2 and TRBJ1-1; D gene uncertain. In germline, CDR1 is SGHTA, CDR2 FQGNSA. V gave up 2 bases and J gave up 0 bases, with 7 bases separating them. The CDR3 runs to 14 residues.